This T cell receptor beta chain was sequenced in a study of blood T cells in healthy people across ages. Study overall: Through template switching, about one barcoded beta molecule was captured per two T cells, as measured in model experiments.

Regarding this clonotype: Its specificity is unknown.

Combining a sample-barcoded 5' primer with a J-beta primer mix, a second PCR ran for roughly 6 to 12 cycles. The study obtained at least 2.5 million CDR3-containing paired-end reads from every sample. TCRdb passed the 5' RACE reads through MiXCR, listing each CDR3 protein once. The data contain around 800,000 distinct CDR3 sequences, 53% of them singletons. Findings and limits, study-wide: Long-lived and aged donors differed, with more naive CD4+ cells and higher diversity in the long-lived.

The TCR was taken from a man aged 80 or over in good health. Sequencing was done on a sample of blood.

The CDR3 DNA is TGTGCCAGCAGCGTGGACAGGGGGACTGAAGCTTTCTTT. This translates into CASSVDRGTEAFF. The chain uses TRBV2 and TRBJ1-1; 10 bases match TRBD1. This CDR3 is built from 13 residues. Germline values: CDR1 SNHLY, CDR2 FYNNEI. The J segment lost 5 bases and the V segment lost 6 bases, leaving 3 bases of the junction unmatched.